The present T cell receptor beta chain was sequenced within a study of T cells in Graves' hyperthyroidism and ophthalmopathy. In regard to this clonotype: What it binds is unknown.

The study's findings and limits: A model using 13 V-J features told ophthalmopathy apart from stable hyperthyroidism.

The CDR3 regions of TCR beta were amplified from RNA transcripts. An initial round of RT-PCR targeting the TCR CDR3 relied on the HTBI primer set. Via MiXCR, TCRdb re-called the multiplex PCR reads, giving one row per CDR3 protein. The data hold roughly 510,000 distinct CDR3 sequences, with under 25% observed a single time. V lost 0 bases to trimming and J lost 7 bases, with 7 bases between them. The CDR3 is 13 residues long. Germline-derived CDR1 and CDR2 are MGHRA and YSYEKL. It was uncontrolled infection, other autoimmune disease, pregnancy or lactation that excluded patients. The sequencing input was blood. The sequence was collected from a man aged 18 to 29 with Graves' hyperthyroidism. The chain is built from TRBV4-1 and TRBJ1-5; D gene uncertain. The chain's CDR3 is CASSQDGEQPQHF. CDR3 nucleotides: TGCGCCAGCAGCCAAGATGGCGAACAGCCCCAGCATTTT.